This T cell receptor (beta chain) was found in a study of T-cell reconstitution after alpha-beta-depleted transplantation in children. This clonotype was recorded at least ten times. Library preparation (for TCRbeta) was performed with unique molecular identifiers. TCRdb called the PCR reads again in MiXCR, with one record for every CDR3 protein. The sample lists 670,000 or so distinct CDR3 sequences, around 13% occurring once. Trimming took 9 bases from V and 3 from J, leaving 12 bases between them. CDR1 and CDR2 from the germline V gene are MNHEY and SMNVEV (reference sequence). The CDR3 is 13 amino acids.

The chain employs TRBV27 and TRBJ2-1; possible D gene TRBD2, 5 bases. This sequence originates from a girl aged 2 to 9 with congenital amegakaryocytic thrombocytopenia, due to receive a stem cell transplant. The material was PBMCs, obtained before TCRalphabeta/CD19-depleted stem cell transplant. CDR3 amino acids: CASCVAGYNEQFF. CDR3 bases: TGTGCCAGTTGTGTGGCGGGCTACAATGAGCAGTTCTTC.